What follows are 10 T cell receptor beta chains derived from one specimen sequenced in a study of molecular identifiers for immune sequencing clone quantification. A single record per CDR3 protein comes from TCRdb applying MiXCR to the PCR reads. The repertoire holds approximately 8,000 distinct CDR3 sequences, roughly 37% seen once, with around 6.7% in the top ten. Sample: naive CD8+ T cells from blood, with Jurkat cell RNA spiked in. The subset is: FACS-sorted CD8+CD4-CCR7+CD45RA+ naive T cells. These receptors were obtained from a human donor in good health. Some libraries in this study had Jurkat cell RNA spiked in.

About this clonotype: This may arise from a read error, as a much more abundant clone is one base away. V gene TRBV20-1 combines with J gene TRBJ2-2; TRBD1 aligns across 8 bases. The CDR3 is made up of 14 amino acids. The germline gives CDR1 DFQATT, CDR2 SNEGSKA (reference sequence). CDR3 sequence reads: CSAAGQENTGELIF. The CDR3 DNA is TGCAGTGCTGCGGGACAGGAGAACACCGGGGAGCTGATTTTT.

This clonotype is medium-sized within its sample. The gene calls are TRBV7-2 and TRBJ1-1, with D possibly TRBD1 on 6 matching bases. The CDR3 covers 13 residues. From germline, CDR1 is SGHTA and CDR2 FQGNSA. Between the trimmed V and J ends, which lost 6 bases and 1 base, there was a span of 9 bases. The CDR3 protein is CASRKGQNTEAFF. DNA for the CDR3: TGTGCCAGCAGAAAGGGACAGAACACTGAAGCTTTCTTT.

On this clonotype itself: A much larger clone differs from this one at a single base, so this may be a read error. The rearrangement uses TRBV7-9 and TRBJ2-7, with a tentative D call TRBD1 (6 bases). CDR1 is SEHNR and CDR2 is FQNEAQ in the germline V gene (reference sequence). There are 12 residues in the CDR3. CDR3 amino acids: CASRPQGSEQSF. For the CDR3, the DNA is TGTGCCAGCAGACCCCAGGGGAGCGAGCAGTCCTTC.

This clonotype is judged medium-sized (0.01 to 0.1%). V and J are TRBV29-1 and TRBJ2-1; TRBD2 aligns across 9 bases. The CDR3 is 15 residues long. Per germline, CDR1 SQVTM and CDR2 ANQGSEA. With 0 bases clipped from V and 5 bases from J, the junction kept 5 bases outside the gene matches. The chain's CDR3 is CSVEEWLAGNNEQFF. For the CDR3, the DNA is TGCAGCGTTGAAGAATGGCTAGCGGGGAACAATGAGCAGTTCTTC.

This clonotype is classed as medium-sized. This chain uses TRBV20-1 with TRBJ2-3; TRBD2 matches 7 bases. After removal of 0 bases from V and 3 bases from J, the junction contained 6 bases not matched to a gene. Germline V gene data show CDR1 as DFQATT and CDR2 as SNEGSKA (reference sequence). The CDR3 totals 15 residues. The CDR3 DNA sequence: TGCAGTGCTAGAGAAGGCGGGAGTACAACAGATACGCAGTATTTT. Translation: CSAREGGSTTDTQYF.

Details on this clonotype: A single base separates this from a much larger clone, so it may be a read error. CDR3 sequence reads: CASSPLAGGAATQYF. The DNA of the CDR3 is TGTGCCAGCAGTCCACTAGCGGGAGGGGCAGCTACGCAGTATTTT. The chain links TRBV6-5 to TRBJ2-3, with 13 bases lining up with TRBD2. Germline V gene data show CDR1 as MNHEY and CDR2 as SVGAGI. Germline trimming cut 5 bases from V and 8 bases from J; bases unmatched to any gene: 7. This CDR3 region has 15 residues.

By share of the sample, this clonotype is medium-sized. V is TRBV7-6 and J is TRBJ2-2, with 7 bases lining up with TRBD1. CDR3 length: 16 amino acids. J was trimmed by 5 bases and V by 0 bases; bases with no gene match: 6. Germline V gene data show CDR1 as SGHVS and CDR2 as FNYEAQ. CDR3 residues: CASSLARGLVTGELFF. The CDR3 DNA reads as TGTGCCAGCAGCTTAGCGAGGGGGCTGGTGACCGGGGAGCTGTTTTTT.

This clonotype was picked up a small number of times. V is TRBV9 and J is TRBJ2-2, with D perhaps matching TRBD1 (6 bases). V lost 3 bases and J lost 6, with 9 bases in between. Per germline, CDR1 SGDLS and CDR2 YYNGEE. The CDR3 extends over 13 amino acids. CDR3 sequence: CASSDRAAGELFF. DNA for the CDR3: TGTGCCAGCAGCGACAGGGCCGCCGGGGAGCTGTTTTTT.

The V and J genes are TRBV15 and TRBJ2-3; TRBD1 might be the D (6 bases). This CDR3 is 16 amino acids long. V lost 2 bases to trimming and J lost 2 bases, with 14 bases between them. Germline CDR1 is LNHNV and CDR2 is YYDKDF (reference sequence). The CDR3 here is CATSRNRARDTDTQYF. The CDR3 nucleotides read TGTGCCACCAGCAGAAACAGGGCGAGGGACACAGATACGCAGTATTTT.

By frequency in the sample, this clonotype is medium-sized (0.01 to 0.1%). V gene TRBV5-1 combines with J gene TRBJ2-5; D is uncertain. V was pared by 4 bases and J by 0 bases, with 7 bases between. Germline assignment: CDR1 SGHRS and CDR2 YFSETQ. CDR3 length equals 13 residues. The CDR3 DNA reads as TGCGCCAGCAGCATACACGACCAAGAGACCCAGTACTTC. Its protein product is CASSIHDQETQYF. Full variable domain (rest looked up from reference TRBV5-1 and TRBJ2-5): KAGVTQTPRYLIKTRGQQVTLSCSPISGHRSVSWYQQTPGQGLQFLFEYFSETQRNKGNFPGRFSGRQFSNSRSEMNVSTLELGDSALYLCASSIHDQETQYFGPGTRLLVL.